This entry is about one T cell receptor (beta chain). The data are from a study of blood T cell repertoires in COVID-19. Produced via immunoSEQ multiplex PCR; TCRdb's table is partial and in-frame only. The table shows around 130,000 clones, with 80% to 85% occurring only once. CDR1 and CDR2 (germline): MGHDK, SYGVNS. V lost 2 bases and J lost 6; bases outside the gene matches: 4. CDR3 length: 13 residues. V is TRBV25-1 and J is TRBJ2-7, with 7 bases fitting TRBD2. The sequenced material came from PBMCs or T cells enriched from blood (not recorded which). The source is a young man who had recovered from COVID-19. This CDR3 is CASSEGGGLEQYF. In DNA, the CDR3 is TGTGCCAGCAGTGAAGGCGGGGGACTCGAGCAGTACTTC.